This T cell receptor (beta chain) was found in a study of blood T cells in healthy people across ages. Study results and limitations: Long-lived donors exceeded aged donors in naive CD4+ cells and diversity.

Aged roughly 6 to 90, donors were systemically healthy Caucasians from Russia. The V and J ends lost 6 bases and 1 base respectively, with 12 bases between them. The CDR3 is 14 amino acids. The germline V gene has CDR1 MNHEY and CDR2 SMNVEV (reference sequence). A second PCR, run for about 7 to 11 cycles, used a sample-barcoded 5' primer plus a J-beta primer mix. Each cDNA molecule was tagged by a template-switch adaptor that had 12 random nucleotides. MiXCR was run by TCRdb on the 5' RACE reads, yielding one entry per CDR3 protein. The data hold more than 550,000 distinct CDR3 sequences, with 20% to 25% observed a single time. This clonotype has a handful of counts. What it recognizes is unknown.

Sequenced material: blood. This TCR came from a man in his 70s in good health. The chain couples TRBV27 to TRBJ1-1; D possibly corresponds to TRBD1 (6 bases). The CDR3 sequence is CASRPQGGNTEAFF. The CDR3 coding sequence is TGTGCCAGCAGGCCGCAAGGGGGGAACACTGAAGCTTTCTTT.